These 10 T cell receptor beta chains originate from one sample sequenced in a study of response to subunit inactivated influenza vaccine. In TCRdb, the RT-PCR reads were re-called with MiXCR into one record per CDR3 protein. Among roughly 700,000 distinct CDR3 sequences listed, roughly 14% were seen once. Material: PBMCs from blood, obtained about 12 days after vaccination. The receptors were sampled from a man aged 50-59 years who received an inactivated influenza vaccine.

DNA of the CDR3: TGCAGTGCTGGGACGGGACTAGCGGGAGGGGAGCAGTACTTC. Its translation is CSAGTGLAGGEQYF. V is TRBV20-1 and J is TRBJ2-7; 16 bases match TRBD2. Germline-derived CDR1 and CDR2 are DFQATT and SNEGSKA (reference sequence). After removal of 5 bases from V and 7 bases from J, the junction contained 5 bases not matched to a gene. CDR3 length equals 14 residues.

CDR3 DNA sequence: TGTGCCAGCAGCTTAGACGGGACAGCTCTAACCTATGGCTACACCTTC. Translated, it gives CASSLDGTALTYGYTF. The rearrangement joins TRBV7-2 to TRBJ1-2, with TRBD1 matching over 7 bases. With V trimmed by 1 base and J by 4 bases, 9 bases remained unmatched. The germline V gene has CDR1 SGHTA and CDR2 FQGNSA. The CDR3 covers 16 residues.

The chain carries TRBV16 and TRBJ2-1; D unclear. V was shortened by 0 bases and J by 1 base, with 10 bases between the two germline ends. The CDR3 is 16 amino acids. From germline, CDR1 is KGHSY and CDR2 FQNENV. CDR3 region: CASSQSVSPSYNEQFF. The CDR3 DNA sequence: TGTGCCAGCAGCCAATCTGTCTCTCCTTCCTACAATGAGCAGTTCTTC.

There are a few counts of this clonotype. This sequence joins TRBV20-1 and TRBJ2-7; 10 bases line up with TRBD2. V shed 6 bases, J shed 2 bases, and the junction held 7 bases outside the gene matches. CDR1 is DFQATT, CDR2 SNEGSKA, per germline (reference sequence). The CDR3 has 14 amino acids. Here the CDR3 reads CSARLAGRTYEQYF. In nucleotides, the CDR3 is TGCAGTGCCCGACTAGCGGGTAGAACCTACGAGCAGTACTTC.

The chain combines TRBV3-1 with TRBJ2-5; TRBD2 matches 10 bases. This CDR3 contains 17 residues. CDR1 and CDR2 from the germline V gene are LGHDT and YNNKEL (reference sequence). The V and J ends lost 7 bases and 5 bases, in that order; junction bases with no gene match: 16. CDR3 loop: CASKGGLLAGAGETQYF. The CDR3 DNA is TGTGCCAGCAAGGGAGGGTTGCTAGCGGGAGCCGGGGAGACCCAGTACTTC.

The genes are TRBV25-1 and TRBJ2-1; 11 bases are shared with TRBD2. V trimming: 6 bases; J trimming: 4 bases; junction bases outside the gene matches: 8. Germline V gene data show CDR1 as MGHDK and CDR2 as SYGVNS. This CDR3 region has 16 residues. CDR3 residues: CASRRTGTSGYNEQFF. The CDR3 region has the DNA TGTGCCAGCAGACGCACCGGGACTAGCGGATACAATGAGCAGTTCTTC.

The chain joins TRBV9 to TRBJ1-6; D unclear. V was cut by 4 bases and J by 7 bases, with 15 bases left in between. Germline V gene sequence: CDR1 SGDLS, CDR2 YYNGEE. The CDR3 length is 15 residues. Here the CDR3 reads CASSPRWEANSPLHF. The CDR3 DNA follows: TGTGCCAGCAGCCCTCGTTGGGAGGCGAATTCACCCCTCCACTTT.

The chain is built from TRBV12-3 or TRBV12-4 and TRBJ1-5, with D unclear. V shed 3 bases and J shed 5 bases, with 11 bases lying between them. The CDR3 loop spans 14 amino acids. The CDR3 DNA reads TGTGCCAGCAGTTTCGCGGGCTTCGATCAGCCCCAGCATTTT. This gives the protein CASSFAGFDQPQHF.

Many counts were recorded for this clonotype. This chain links TRBV20-1 with TRBJ2-1; TRBD1 might be the D (5 bases). The CDR3 has 14 residues. In germline, CDR1 is DFQATT, CDR2 SNEGSKA (reference sequence). V lost 3 bases and J 0 bases, leaving 9 bases between the germline ends. The CDR3 DNA reads as TGCAGTGCTAGTACCCAGGGCTCCTACAATGAGCAGTTCTTC. Its translation: CSASTQGSYNEQFF.

The V call is TRBV28, the J call TRBJ2-7; 14 positions agree with TRBD2. Germline CDR1 MDHEN, CDR2 SYDVKM. The CDR3 runs 17 residues. V was clipped by 5 bases and J by 4 bases; unmatched bases: 10. The DNA of the CDR3 is TGTGCCAGCAGTCACTTGGGACTAGCGGGAGTTTCTTACGAGCAGTACTTC. As protein: CASSHLGLAGVSYEQYF.